Listed here are 18 T cell receptor beta chains from one sample, sequenced in a study of T cell responses to AZD1222 COVID-19 vaccine. This table comes from immunoSEQ multiplex PCR, and its TCRdb copy is limited to in-frame clones, with some not included. The repertoire holds about 160,000 clones, with 92% as singletons. The input for sequencing was peripheral blood, taken 28 days after the second AZD1222 dose. Source of these receptors: an adult who received the AZD1222 COVID-19 vaccine.

V and J are TRBV3-1 (or the pseudogene TRBV3-2) and TRBJ1-5; D might be TRBD1 (6 bases). CDR1 LGHDT and CDR2 YNNKEL come from the germline V gene (reference sequence). This CDR3 has 14 residues. Trimming left V 3 bases short and J 9 bases short, with 15 bases between. The CDR3 bases are TGTGCCAGCAGCCATACAGGGACAAAGTCGCCCCAGCATTTT. It translates to CASSHTGTKSPQHF.

V is TRBV4-1 and J is TRBJ1-1; D may be TRBD1 (6 bases). Germline CDR1 reads MGHRA; CDR2 reads YSYEKL. The CDR3 runs 15 residues. Trimming took off 0 bases at V and 4 bases at J, with 12 bases between the two ends. The CDR3 spells CASSQDLNRATEAFF. The DNA for the CDR3 is TGCGCCAGCAGCCAAGATCTGAACAGGGCCACTGAAGCTTTCTTT.

The genes are TRBV24-1 and TRBJ1-2; weak D call: TRBD1 (5 bases). The CDR3 runs 13 residues. Germline-derived CDR1 and CDR2 are KGHDR and SFDVKD. The germline V and J ends were trimmed by 2 bases and 7 bases, with 10 bases remaining between them. DNA of the CDR3: TGTGCCACCAGTGATTCGCGGGGGATTGGCTACACCTTC. The encoded protein is CATSDSRGIGYTF.

V and J are TRBV11-3 and TRBJ2-1; possible D gene TRBD2, 5 bases. The V end was cut by 7 bases, the J end by 2 bases, with 24 bases between. The CDR3 totals 18 residues. Looked up from germline, CDR1 is SGHNT and CDR2 is YENEEA. CDR3 nucleotides: TGTGCCAGCATCCAAGGTCGGGCGTCTAGCAACGCCTACAATGAGCAGTTCTTC. Its translation: CASIQGRASSNAYNEQFF. Full variable domain (missing parts from reference TRBV11-3 and TRBJ2-1): EAGVVQSPRYKIIEKKQPVAFWCNPISGHNTLYWYLQNLGQGPELLIRYENEEAVDDSQLPKDRFSAERLKGVDSTLKIQPAELGDSAVYLCASIQGRASSNAYNEQFFGPGTRLTVL.

The rearrangement uses TRBV12-5 and TRBJ2-3, with a tentative D call TRBD2 (6 bases). The ends were cut back, 2 bases at V and 1 base at J, with 16 bases in the middle. The CDR3 consists of 17 residues. Germline V gene sequence: CDR1 LGHNT, CDR2 FRNRAP. CDR3 in DNA: TGTGCTAGTGGTTTGCTCCGGGACCGCGGGGGCACAGATACGCAGTATTTT. This encodes CASGLLRDRGGTDTQYF.

The chain has TRBV24-1 and TRBJ2-7; no reliable D call. V was trimmed by 4 bases and J by 4 bases, leaving 4 bases between them. The CDR3 sequence is 11 residues long. In germline, CDR1 is KGHDR, CDR2 SFDVKD. CDR3 loop: CATSDGYEQYF. The CDR3 nucleotides read TGTGCCACCAGTGACGGGTACGAGCAGTACTTC.

The chain recombines TRBV19 with TRBJ1-1; 10 positions agree with TRBD1. The CDR3 is 16 residues long. Germline-derived CDR1 and CDR2 are LNHDA and SQIVND (reference sequence). V was clipped by 7 bases and J by 2 bases; unmatched bases: 10. The CDR3 region has the DNA TGTGCCAGTAACGACAGGGGGCTCAATACCAACACTGAAGCTTTCTTT. Translating it yields CASNDRGLNTNTEAFF.

This CDR3 is CASIGAGLYEQYF. As DNA, the CDR3 is TGTGCCAGCATAGGGGCGGGACTCTACGAGCAGTACTTC. The chain links TRBV27 to TRBJ2-7; D possibly corresponds to TRBD2 (6 bases). There are 13 residues in the CDR3. CDR1 and CDR2 from the germline V gene are MNHEY and SMNVEV (reference sequence). The V end lost 7 bases, the J end lost 3 bases, and 13 bases lay between the germline ends.

The V and J genes are TRBV4-3 and TRBJ2-1; 7 bases agree with TRBD1. The CDR3 has 15 residues. Germline V CDR1 and CDR2: LGHNA, YSLEER. The V and J ends lost 1 base and 1 base, in that order; junction bases with no gene match: 1. This CDR3 reads CASSQAGGSYNEQFF. CDR3 bases: TGCGCCAGCAGCCAAGCAGGGGGTTCCTACAATGAGCAGTTCTTC.

The chain joins TRBV7-2 to TRBJ1-2; possible D gene TRBD1, 6 bases. V lost 5 bases and J 0 bases, leaving 16 bases between the germline ends. The CDR3 totals 16 residues. Per germline, CDR1 SGHTA and CDR2 FQGNSA. CDR3 coding DNA: TGTGCCAGCAGCAAACAGGGTATCGGGACTAACTATGGCTACACCTTC. This encodes CASSKQGIGTNYGYTF.

The V call is TRBV6-5, the J call TRBJ1-2, with 10 bases fitting TRBD1. V gave up 7 bases and J gave up 8 bases; unmatched junction bases: 10. This CDR3 region has 14 residues. Germline V gene data show CDR1 as MNHEY and CDR2 as SVGAGI. The CDR3 coding sequence is TGTGCCAGCAACCAACCGGGACAGGGGATAGGCTACACCTTC. Translating it yields CASNQPGQGIGYTF.

The rearrangement joins TRBV10-2 to TRBJ2-3; TRBD1 aligns across 7 bases. The CDR3 extends over 15 amino acids. Germline V CDR1 and CDR2: WSHSY, SAAADI. The V segment lost 3 bases and the J segment 5 bases; nucleotides outside the gene matches: 8. The CDR3 nucleotides read TGCGCCAGCAGTGACCAGGGGGAGTTGGGAGATACGCAGTATTTT. Its translation is CASSDQGELGDTQYF.

The gene calls are TRBV11-2 and TRBJ2-3, with 7 bases matching TRBD1. V lost 0 bases to trimming and J lost 3 bases; unmatched junction nucleotides: 3. There are 15 residues in the CDR3. The germline CDR1 and CDR2 sequences are SGHAT and FQNNGV. The CDR3 loop is CASSLDRGPTDTQYF. DNA for the CDR3: TGTGCCAGCAGCTTAGATAGGGGGCCAACAGATACGCAGTATTTT.

V usage is TRBV24-1 and J usage is TRBJ2-5, with D perhaps matching TRBD2 (6 bases). V dropped 2 bases and J dropped 5 bases, with 17 bases sitting between them. The CDR3 is made up of 16 amino acids. Germline values: CDR1 KGHDR, CDR2 SFDVKD. CDR3 sequence reads: CATSDSSGRGRETQYF. The CDR3 DNA reads as TGTGCCACCAGTGATTCCTCCGGCCGGGGGAGGGAGACCCAGTACTTC.

The chain has TRBV27 and TRBJ1-4, with D unclear. CDR1 and CDR2 (germline): MNHEY, SMNVEV (reference sequence). Trimming removed 2 bases at V and 7 bases at J, with 17 bases between. This CDR3 contains 16 residues. In DNA form, the CDR3 reads TGTGCCAGCAGTTTAAATCGGCAGTCAGGAGGTGAAAAACTGTTTTTT. Its protein is CASSLNRQSGGEKLFF.

The chain recombines TRBV7-9 with TRBJ2-3, with D maybe TRBD1 (6 bases). The CDR3 is 14 amino acids. The ends were cut back, 5 bases at V and 4 bases at J, with 13 bases in the middle. Per germline, CDR1 SEHNR and CDR2 FQNEAQ (reference sequence). The CDR3 is CASSLRGSSDTQYF. CDR3 sequence (DNA): TGTGCCAGCAGCCTAAGGGGGAGTTCAGATACGCAGTATTTT.

This chain links TRBV15 with TRBJ1-4; a weak D match, TRBD1 (6 bases). Germline loops: CDR1 LNHNV, CDR2 YYDKDF (reference sequence). V lost 0 bases to trimming and J lost 8 bases, with 19 bases between them. The CDR3 consists of 17 residues. The CDR3, as DNA: TGTGCCACCAGCAGAGATCGTGTACAGGGTGGAGGAGAAAAACTGTTTTTT. It codes for CATSRDRVQGGGEKLFF.

The chain couples TRBV11-3 to TRBJ2-5; TRBD2 might be the D (5 bases). There are 16 residues in the CDR3. V dropped 1 base and J dropped 3 bases, with 15 bases sitting between them. Germline loops: CDR1 SGHNT, CDR2 YENEEA. The CDR3 nucleotides are TGTGCCAGCAGCTTAGGTTCGGGATTATCGGAAGAGACCCAGTACTTC. Residues: CASSLGSGLSEETQYF. The full variable domain, rest sourced from reference TRBV11-3 and TRBJ2-5, is EAGVVQSPRYKIIEKKQPVAFWCNPISGHNTLYWYLQNLGQGPELLIRYENEEAVDDSQLPKDRFSAERLKGVDSTLKIQPAELGDSAVYLCASSLGSGLSEETQYFGPGTRLLVL.